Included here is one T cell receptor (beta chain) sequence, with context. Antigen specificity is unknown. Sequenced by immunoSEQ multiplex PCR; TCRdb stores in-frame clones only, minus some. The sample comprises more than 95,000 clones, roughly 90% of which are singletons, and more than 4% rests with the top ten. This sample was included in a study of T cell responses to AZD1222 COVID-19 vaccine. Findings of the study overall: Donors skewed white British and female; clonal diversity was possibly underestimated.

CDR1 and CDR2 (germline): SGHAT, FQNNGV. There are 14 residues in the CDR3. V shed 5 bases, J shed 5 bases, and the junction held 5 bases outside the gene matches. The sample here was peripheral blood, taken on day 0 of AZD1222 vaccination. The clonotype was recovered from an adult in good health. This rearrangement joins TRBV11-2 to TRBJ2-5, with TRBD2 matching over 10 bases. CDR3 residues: CASSLAGAGETQYF. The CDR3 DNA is TGTGCCAGCAGCCTAGCGGGGGCAGGGGAGACCCAGTACTTC.